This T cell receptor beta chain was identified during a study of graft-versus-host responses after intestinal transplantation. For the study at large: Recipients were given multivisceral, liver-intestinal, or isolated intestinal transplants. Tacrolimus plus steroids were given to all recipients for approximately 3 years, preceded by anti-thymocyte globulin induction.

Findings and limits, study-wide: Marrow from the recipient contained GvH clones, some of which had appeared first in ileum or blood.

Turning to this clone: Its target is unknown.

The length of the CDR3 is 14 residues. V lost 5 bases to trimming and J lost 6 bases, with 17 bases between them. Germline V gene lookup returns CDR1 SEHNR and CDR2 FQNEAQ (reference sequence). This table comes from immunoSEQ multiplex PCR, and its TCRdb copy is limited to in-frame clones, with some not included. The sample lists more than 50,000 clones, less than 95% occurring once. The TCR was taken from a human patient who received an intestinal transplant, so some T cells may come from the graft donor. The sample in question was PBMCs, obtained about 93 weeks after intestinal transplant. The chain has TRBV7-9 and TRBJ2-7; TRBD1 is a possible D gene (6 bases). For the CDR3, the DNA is TGTGCCAGCAGCCAAAGGGACCGAGGGGGCGAGCAGTACTTC. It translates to CASSQRDRGGEQYF.